The 30 T cell receptor beta chains presented below share a single source sample, sequenced in a study of blood T cell repertoires in COVID-19. Assay: immunoSEQ multiplex PCR; the TCRdb copy retains only in-frame clones and omits some. The sample gives around 350,000 clones, around 86% of which show up once; 3% is in the top ten. Sequencing was done on a sample of peripheral blood. The receptors originated from a human donor in a cohort sampled during active COVID-19.

The chain couples TRBV7-2 to TRBJ1-2; D remains unclear. The CDR3 has 15 amino acids. The germline CDR1 and CDR2 sequences are SGHTA and FQGNSA. V lost 0 bases and J 3 bases, leaving 11 bases between the germline ends. The CDR3 DNA reads TGTGCCAGCAGCTTAGCCCGAGGGTCCGACTATGGCTACACCTTC. It specifies CASSLARGSDYGYTF. Together with reference TRBV7-2 and TRBJ1-2, the CDR3 gives the full variable domain: GAGVSQSPSNKVTEKGKDVELRCDPISGHTALYWYRQSLGQGLEFLIYFQGNSAPDKSGLPSDRFSAERTGGSVSTLTIQRTQQEDSAVYLCASSLARGSDYGYTFGSGTRLTVV.

The chain couples TRBV14 to TRBJ2-7; 10 bases line up with TRBD2. The CDR3 covers 18 residues. CDR1 is SGHDN, CDR2 FVKESK, per germline. V shed 3 bases, J shed 6 bases, and the junction held 17 bases outside the gene matches. The chain's CDR3 is CASSHDLVSGRAAAEQYF. For the CDR3, the DNA is TGTGCCAGCAGCCACGACCTAGTCAGCGGGAGGGCGGCGGCCGAGCAGTACTTC.

The chain recombines TRBV11-2 with TRBJ1-4; no clear D gene. V was shortened by 5 bases and J by 2 bases, with 12 bases between the two germline ends. Germline V gene sequence: CDR1 SGHAT, CDR2 FQNNGV. This CDR3 comprises 15 residues. CDR3 bases: TGTGCCAGCAGCCTAATAGTCGATACTAATGAAAAACTGTTTTTT. Translation: CASSLIVDTNEKLFF.

V is TRBV5-1 and J is TRBJ2-5, with 11 bases aligning to TRBD1. V was clipped by 4 bases and J by 0 bases; unmatched bases: 8. CDR3 length: 17 residues. Per germline, CDR1 SGHRS and CDR2 YFSETQ. CDR3 loop: CASSLRDRGSYQETQYF. In DNA form, the CDR3 reads TGCGCCAGCAGCCTCCGGGACAGGGGGTCGTACCAAGAGACCCAGTACTTC.

The gene calls are TRBV30 and TRBJ2-1; TRBD1 is a possible D gene (5 bases). V was pared by 2 bases and J by 9 bases, with 11 bases between. The V gene's germline CDR1 is GTSNPN and CDR2 SVGIG (reference sequence). CDR3 length equals 12 residues. The CDR3 nucleotides read TGTGCCTGGAGTCGCGGACAAAGTGAGCAGTTCTTC. Its protein is CAWSRGQSEQFF.

The chain combines TRBV24-1 with TRBJ2-1, with TRBD1 identical over 8 bases. J was trimmed by 8 bases and V by 6 bases; bases with no gene match: 17. Germline V gene lookup returns CDR1 KGHDR and CDR2 SFDVKD. The CDR3 consists of 17 residues. The CDR3 region has the DNA TGTGCCACCAGTTCTCCCCCCGGCAGGGGGCTCGGGTATGAGCAGTTCTTC. This encodes CATSSPPGRGLGYEQFF.

This clone showed up just a few times. The V and J genes are TRBV5-1 and TRBJ2-1; D might be TRBD1 (5 bases). Trimming left V 1 base short and J 8 bases short, with 13 bases between. Germline CDR1 reads SGHRS; CDR2 reads YFSETQ. This CDR3 contains 14 residues. This CDR3 is CASSLLRGSDEQFF. Written as DNA, the CDR3 is TGCGCCAGCAGCTTGCTTAGGGGTTCCGATGAGCAGTTCTTC.

This clone was counted a few times. The chain uses TRBV6-4 and TRBJ2-2; 7 nucleotides match TRBD1. Trimming cost V 4 bases and J 7 bases; bases outside gene matches: 9. The germline gives CDR1 MRHNA, CDR2 SNTAGT. CDR3 size: 15 residues. The CDR3 DNA follows: TGTGCCAGCAGTGGAACAGGGGCCGCCGGCGGGGAGCTGTTTTTT. As protein: CASSGTGAAGGELFF.

The chain links TRBV7-9 to TRBJ2-5, with TRBD2 identical over 7 bases. V lost 1 base, J lost 2 bases, and 4 bases stayed unmatched. Germline CDR1 SEHNR, CDR2 FQNEAQ (reference sequence). This CDR3 is built from 15 residues. This CDR3 is CASSLGHSGQETQYF. The CDR3 DNA follows: TGTGCCAGCAGCTTAGGGCATAGCGGGCAAGAGACCCAGTACTTC.

The chain couples TRBV6-2 or TRBV6-3 to TRBJ2-1, with D perhaps matching TRBD1 (5 bases). Germline V CDR1 and CDR2: MNHEY, SVGEGT. The CDR3 extends over 15 amino acids. The V and J ends lost 5 bases and 7 bases respectively, with 18 bases between them. CDR3 in DNA: TGTGCCAGCAGTCCCCCGACAGTAGGGAAGAATGAGCAGTTCTTC. It specifies CASSPPTVGKNEQFF.

As DNA, the CDR3 is TGTGCCATCACCGGGGAGGGACTAGGGGAGCAGTACTTC. Translating it yields CAITGEGLGEQYF. This chain connects TRBV10-3 to TRBJ2-7, with 8 nucleotides matching TRBD2. The V segment lost 7 bases and the J segment 7 bases; nucleotides outside the gene matches: 9. CDR1 ENHRY and CDR2 SYGVKD come from the germline V gene. The CDR3 has 13 amino acids.

V gene TRBV20-1 combines with J gene TRBJ2-1; 12 positions agree with TRBD2. CDR3 length: 17 residues. The V and J ends lost 3 bases and 4 bases, in that order; junction bases with no gene match: 10. Germline V CDR1 and CDR2: DFQATT, SNEGSKA (reference sequence). CDR3 in amino acids: CSASSSGGARLYNEQFF. Written as DNA, the CDR3 is TGCAGTGCTAGTTCTAGCGGGGGGGCCCGCCTGTACAATGAGCAGTTCTTC.

This chain connects TRBV5-5 to TRBJ2-7, with 11 bases aligning to TRBD2. V dropped 5 bases and J dropped 5; count of bases not matched to a gene: 9. The CDR3 is 15 amino acids. Per the germline V gene, CDR1 is SGHKS and CDR2 is YYEKEE (reference sequence). The CDR3 loop reads CASRTSGSGFDEQYF. The CDR3 DNA reads TGTGCCAGCAGAACTAGCGGGAGTGGCTTCGACGAGCAGTACTTC.

V usage is TRBV5-6 and J usage is TRBJ2-7; D might be TRBD1 (5 bases). V gave up 0 bases and J gave up 2 bases, with 9 bases separating them. The CDR3 is 14 amino acids. Germline-derived CDR1 and CDR2 are SGHDT and YYEEEE. CDR3 loop: CASSLVGRAYEQYF. Written as DNA, the CDR3 is TGTGCCAGCAGCTTGGTGGGCAGGGCCTACGAGCAGTACTTC.

The V call is TRBV27, the J call TRBJ2-7, with 8 bases fitting TRBD1. The V and J ends lost 6 bases and 4 bases, in that order; junction bases with no gene match: 8. Germline V gene lookup returns CDR1 MNHEY and CDR2 SMNVEV (reference sequence). CDR3 size: 14 residues. The CDR3 sequence: CASRRGQGGYEQYF. The CDR3, as DNA: TGTGCCAGCAGACGAGGACAGGGAGGATACGAGCAGTACTTC.

CDR3 in amino acids: CAWSVAGGPTDTQYF. CDR3 DNA: TGTGCCTGGAGTGTTGCGGGAGGGCCCACAGATACGCAGTATTTT. The chain employs TRBV30 and TRBJ2-3, with 9 nucleotides matching TRBD2. Germline CDR1 and CDR2: GTSNPN and SVGIG (reference sequence). The CDR3 covers 15 residues. The trim removed 0 bases at V and 2 bases at J, leaving 3 bases unmatched.

The chain uses TRBV28 and TRBJ2-7; a possible D gene is TRBD2 (5 bases). The CDR3 length is 15 residues. In germline, CDR1 is MDHEN, CDR2 SYDVKM. V was trimmed by 6 bases and J by 0 bases, leaving 15 bases between them. The CDR3 loop is CASRAWTPPSYEQYF. The CDR3 DNA reads TGTGCCAGCAGGGCTTGGACTCCTCCCTCCTACGAGCAGTACTTC.

J is TRBJ2-7 and V is TRBV6-8; 11 bases align to TRBD2. The length of the CDR3 is 13 residues. Germline V CDR1 and CDR2: MNHGY, SAAAGT. The V gene end was trimmed by 6 bases and the J gene end by 4 bases; junction bases not matched to a gene: 2. CDR3 sequence: CASSRTSGYEQYF. CDR3 bases: TGTGCCAGCAGCCGGACTAGCGGGTACGAGCAGTACTTC.

The genes are TRBV5-1 and TRBJ1-3; 7 positions match TRBD1. The CDR3 runs 15 residues. J was trimmed by 0 bases and V by 2 bases; bases with no gene match: 2. Germline-derived CDR1 and CDR2 are SGHRS and YFSETQ. CDR3 in DNA: TGCGCCAGCAGCTTAGGGACAGCCTCTGGAAACACCATATATTTT. Translation gives CASSLGTASGNTIYF.

The gene calls are TRBV24-1 and TRBJ2-1; tentatively, D is TRBD2 (6 bases). V was trimmed by 5 bases and J by 9 bases, leaving 10 bases between them. The CDR3 runs to 12 residues. From germline, CDR1 is KGHDR and CDR2 SFDVKD. DNA of the CDR3: TGTGCCACCAGTGCACGGAGGGGTGAGCAGTTCTTC. It translates to CATSARRGEQFF.

This chain connects TRBV7-9 to TRBJ1-1; perhaps TRBD1 as D (6 bases). The germline gives CDR1 SEHNR, CDR2 FQNEAQ (reference sequence). V lost 2 bases, J lost 3 bases, and 10 bases lay in between. The CDR3 is 14 amino acids. The CDR3 bases are TGTGCCAGCAGCTTACAGGGGAGGGACACTGAAGCTTTCTTT. This sequence encodes CASSLQGRDTEAFF.

The chain uses TRBV5-1 and TRBJ2-1; 7 positions match TRBD2. CDR1 and CDR2 (germline): SGHRS, YFSETQ. J gave up 6 bases and V 4 bases, and 13 bases lay outside the gene matches. This CDR3 is built from 16 residues. CDR3 DNA: TGCGCCAGCAGCAGATCCGGGACTACCACCTTCAATGAGCAGTTCTTC. It is translated as CASSRSGTTTFNEQFF.

The gene calls are TRBV21-1 and TRBJ2-6; TRBD1, the table's D call, lacks a check against the DNA. TRBV21-1 is designated a pseudogene. CDR3 size: 18 residues. CDR3 sequence (DNA): TGTGCCAGCAGCACCCCGGGACAGGGTCCCTCTGGGGCCAACGTCCTGACTTTC. Protein: CASSTPGQGPSGANVLTF.

The chain links TRBV7-8 to TRBJ1-1; a possible D gene is TRBD1 (6 bases). Trimming shortened V by 1 base and J by 10 bases, and 13 bases separated the two germline ends. The CDR3 runs to 13 residues. Germline-derived CDR1 and CDR2 are SGHVS and FQNEAQ. The CDR3 bases are TGTGCCAGCAGCTTAGTTTCAGGGGAGACAGCTTTCTTT. This gives the protein CASSLVSGETAFF.

This clone was counted once. The V gene is TRBV5-6, the J gene TRBJ2-3; TRBD2 might be the D (6 bases). There are 14 residues in the CDR3. V lost 4 bases, J lost 3 bases, and 12 bases lay in between. In germline, CDR1 is SGHDT, CDR2 YYEEEE. Here the CDR3 reads CASSPGGRTDTQYF. The CDR3 nucleotides are TGTGCCAGCAGCCCCGGGGGACGTACAGATACGCAGTATTTT.

The chain recombines TRBV2 with TRBJ2-6, with 8 bases that match TRBD1. The junction had 8 bases not matched to a gene; V was cut back by 4 bases and J by 0 bases. This CDR3 has 18 amino acids. The germline CDR1 and CDR2 sequences are SNHLY and FYNNEI. CDR3 nucleotide sequence: TGTGCCAGCAGTGTTTTTGGGACAGGACTCTCTGGGGCCAACGTCCTGACTTTC. It encodes CASSVFGTGLSGANVLTF.

A word on this clone: Other DNA sequences in this sample translate to the same CDR3. The chain carries TRBV5-1 and TRBJ2-3; possibly TRBD2 for D (6 bases). Deletions cut 0 bases from V and 3 bases from J, with 11 bases between. The CDR3 totals 15 residues. The V gene's germline CDR1 is SGHRS and CDR2 YFSETQ. Written as DNA, the CDR3 is TGCGCCAGCAGCTTGGGGGGAGGCTCTACAGATACGCAGTATTTT. As protein: CASSLGGGSTDTQYF.

The chain carries TRBV2 and TRBJ1-2, with 7 nucleotides matching TRBD1. Germline CDR1 is SNHLY and CDR2 is FYNNEI. The CDR3 runs to 13 residues. Losses at the gene ends were 4 bases for V and 8 bases for J; bases not matched to a gene: 7. Written as DNA, the CDR3 is TGTGCCAGCAGTGTGGAGGGGGCTGGAGGCTACACCTTC. It yields the protein CASSVEGAGGYTF.

This clone has a handful of counts. V gene TRBV7-8 combines with J gene TRBJ2-1; TRBD2 agrees at 8 bases. The germline V gene has CDR1 SGHVS and CDR2 FQNEAQ. V lost 6 bases to trimming and J lost 7 bases; unmatched junction nucleotides: 8. The CDR3 runs to 14 residues. CDR3 region: CASSYGGDGNEQFF. CDR3 nucleotides: TGTGCCAGCAGTTACGGGGGGGATGGTAATGAGCAGTTCTTC.

The chain uses TRBV30 and TRBJ1-1; D not resolved. The V end was cut by 1 base, the J end by 3 bases, with 9 bases between. The CDR3 runs to 13 residues. CDR1 and CDR2 from the germline V gene are GTSNPN and SVGIG (reference sequence). CDR3 protein: CAWSALRDTEAFF. In DNA, the CDR3 is TGTGCCTGGAGTGCCTTGCGGGACACTGAAGCTTTCTTT.